The 30 T cell receptor beta chains below come from one sample, sequenced in a study of T cell responses to AZD1222 COVID-19 vaccine. Repertoires were generated with immunoSEQ multiplex PCR, while TCRdb's copy carries only in-frame clones and drops some. The sample includes 75,000 to 100,000 clones, 70% to 90% of them seen just once. Source: peripheral blood, taken on day 0 of AZD1222 vaccination. Receptors originate from an adult in good health.

The chain links TRBV5-5 to TRBJ1-5, with 7 bases aligning to TRBD1. CDR1 and CDR2 (germline): SGHKS, YYEKEE (reference sequence). The CDR3 consists of 15 residues. Trimming at V came to 0 bases and at J to 7 bases, leaving 7 bases not matched to a gene. CDR3 nucleotide sequence: TGTGCCAGCAGCTTGGAGGGTCACAGGGGACAGCCCCAGCATTTT. Its translation is CASSLEGHRGQPQHF. The entire variable domain, with the rest obtained from reference TRBV5-5 and TRBJ1-5, is as follows: DAGVTQSPTHLIKTRGQQVTLRCSPISGHKSVSWYQQVLGQGPQFIFQYYEKEERGRGNFPDRFSARQFPNYSSELNVNALLLGDSALYLCASSLEGHRGQPQHFGDGTRLSIL.

J is TRBJ1-4 and V is TRBV4-1; 11 nucleotides line up with TRBD1. CDR1 and CDR2 from the germline V gene are MGHRA and YSYEKL. The CDR3 is 16 residues long. After removal of 4 bases from V and 7 bases from J, the junction contained 8 bases not matched to a gene. CDR3 in amino acids: CASSRGQGARGEKLFF. Here the CDR3 DNA reads TGCGCCAGCAGCCGTGGACAGGGGGCGCGAGGTGAAAAACTGTTTTTT.

V gene TRBV29-1 combines with J gene TRBJ1-4; 8 bases line up with TRBD1. V was pared by 5 bases and J by 8 bases, with 10 bases of the junction left unmatched. The CDR3 loop spans 14 amino acids. Germline V gives CDR1 SQVTM, CDR2 ANQGSEA. This CDR3 reads CSVKPDRVGEKLFF. CDR3 nucleotide sequence: TGCAGCGTTAAGCCGGACAGGGTGGGCGAAAAACTGTTTTTT.

The chain joins TRBV7-9 to TRBJ1-1; no clear D gene. The CDR3 is 15 residues long. Germline loops: CDR1 SEHNR, CDR2 FQNEAQ (reference sequence). The V gene lost 3 bases and the J gene lost 3 bases, with 14 bases spanning the gap. CDR3 sequence reads: CASSFPESYDTEAFF. In DNA, the CDR3 is TGTGCCAGCAGCTTCCCCGAGAGTTACGACACTGAAGCTTTCTTT.

A note on this clone: This CDR3 is also generated by other DNA sequences in the sample. The chain employs TRBV6-5 and TRBJ2-7; D ambiguous. The CDR3 is 11 amino acids. V lost 2 bases to trimming and J lost 7 bases, with 6 bases between them. CDR1 and CDR2 from the germline V gene are MNHEY and SVGAGI. The CDR3 DNA reads as TGTGCCAGCAGTTACGGCGGAGAGCAGTACTTC. Its protein product is CASSYGGEQYF.

This chain links TRBV11-2 with TRBJ2-5, with 7 positions matching TRBD2. The junction had 5 bases not matched to a gene; V was cut back by 5 bases and J by 2 bases. The germline V gene encodes CDR1 SGHAT and CDR2 FQNNGV. The CDR3 spans 14 residues. CDR3 coding DNA: TGTGCCAGCAGCCCAGGCGGGAGTCAAGAGACCCAGTACTTC. It encodes CASSPGGSQETQYF.

This sequence joins TRBV5-1 and TRBJ1-4, with a possible D match to TRBD1 (5 bases). Trimming removed 4 bases from V and 4 bases from J, with 11 bases in between. The CDR3 loop spans 14 amino acids. Per the germline V gene, CDR1 is SGHRS and CDR2 is YFSETQ. The CDR3 region is CASSPTVDNEKLFF. CDR3 DNA sequence: TGCGCCAGCAGCCCGACAGTAGATAATGAAAAACTGTTTTTT.

A note on this clone: Other DNA sequences within the sample encode an identical CDR3. The rearrangement links TRBV7-2 to TRBJ1-2, with D tentatively TRBD1 (6 bases). The CDR3 runs 13 residues. Germline V gene sequence: CDR1 SGHTA, CDR2 FQGNSA. V shed 1 base and J shed 8 bases, with 11 bases lying between them. The CDR3 reads CASSLGGAQGYTF. The CDR3 region has the DNA TGTGCCAGCAGCTTAGGGGGGGCGCAGGGCTACACCTTC.

The genes are TRBV7-2 and TRBJ2-7; 8 nucleotides line up with TRBD1. CDR3 length: 15 residues. The V gene's germline CDR1 is SGHTA and CDR2 FQGNSA. J lost 2 bases, V lost 2 bases, and 5 bases had no gene match. In nucleotides, the CDR3 is TGTGCCAGCAGCTTATCGACAGGGGTCACCTACGAGCAGTACTTC. This sequence encodes CASSLSTGVTYEQYF.

The chain combines TRBV27 with TRBJ1-1, with D perhaps TRBD1 (5 bases). CDR1 and CDR2 from the germline V gene are MNHEY and SMNVEV (reference sequence). Trimming shortened V by 0 bases and J by 0 bases, and 14 bases separated the two germline ends. CDR3 length equals 17 residues. The DNA of the CDR3 is TGTGCCAGCAGTTTATCGTGGGACCCCTTCATGAACACTGAAGCTTTCTTT. Amino acid sequence: CASSLSWDPFMNTEAFF.

V is TRBV5-1 and J is TRBJ1-2, with D possibly matching TRBD1 (5 bases). The length of the CDR3 is 14 residues. From germline, CDR1 is SGHRS and CDR2 YFSETQ. V gave up 1 base and J gave up 3 bases, with 10 bases separating them. The DNA of the CDR3 is TGCGCCAGCAGCTTGAGAGGGACCGACTATGGCTACACCTTC. Protein sequence: CASSLRGTDYGYTF. Looking up the rest from reference TRBV5-1 and TRBJ1-2 gives the full variable domain: KAGVTQTPRYLIKTRGQQVTLSCSPISGHRSVSWYQQTPGQGLQFLFEYFSETQRNKGNFPGRFSGRQFSNSRSEMNVSTLELGDSALYLCASSLRGTDYGYTFGSGTRLTVV.

This clone was recorded a few times. The chain employs TRBV7-3 and TRBJ2-7, with no clear D. Trimming left V 11 bases short and J 2 bases short, with 13 bases between. The CDR3 runs 12 residues. The germline CDR1 and CDR2 sequences are SGHTA and FQGTGA. The CDR3 bases are TGTGCCCCGCGACTCGGCACCTACGAGCAGTACTTC. As protein: CAPRLGTYEQYF.

There are a few counts of this clone. The V gene is TRBV7-9, the J gene TRBJ2-7; 9 bases agree with TRBD1. Germline V gene lookup returns CDR1 SEHNR and CDR2 FQNEAQ (reference sequence). With 4 bases clipped from V and 1 base from J, the junction kept 11 bases outside the gene matches. The CDR3 runs to 17 residues. CDR3 protein: CASSSRTPGQGSYEQYF. CDR3 coding DNA: TGTGCCAGCAGCTCAAGAACCCCGGGACAGGGTTCCTACGAGCAGTACTTC.

This sequence joins TRBV18 and TRBJ2-7, with D tentatively TRBD1 (6 bases). The CDR3 loop spans 14 amino acids. Trimming stripped 2 bases from V and 2 bases from J, with 10 bases between. Germline CDR1 and CDR2: KGHSH and LQKENI. CDR3 in DNA: TGTGCCAGCTCACCATCTTGGGACACCTACGAGCAGTACTTC. It yields the protein CASSPSWDTYEQYF.

This chain connects TRBV13 to TRBJ2-7, with D tentatively TRBD1 or TRBD2 (6 bases each). V was trimmed by 4 bases and J by 4 bases, leaving 14 bases between them. Germline values: CDR1 PRHDT, CDR2 FYEKMQ (reference sequence). This CDR3 is 14 amino acids long. The CDR3 sequence: CASSSAGGGYEQYF. Here the CDR3 DNA reads TGTGCCAGCAGCTCCGCAGGAGGGGGTTACGAGCAGTACTTC.

The rearrangement links TRBV5-4 to TRBJ1-1, with 7 bases that match TRBD1. Germline assignment: CDR1 SGHNT and CDR2 YYREEE (reference sequence). V shed 4 bases and J 5 bases; nucleotides not matched to a gene: 5. The CDR3 is 13 residues long. CDR3 loop: CASSQTGRTEAFF. CDR3 sequence (DNA): TGTGCCAGCAGCCAGACAGGGCGGACTGAAGCTTTCTTT.

CDR3 DNA: TGTGCCAGCAGCCAAGTTACGGGCGGCTACACCTTC. Residues: CASSQVTGGYTF. The chain has TRBV3-1 (or the pseudogene TRBV3-2) and TRBJ1-2; D is unclear. Germline V CDR1 and CDR2: LGHDT, YNNKEL (reference sequence). The CDR3 loop spans 12 amino acids. Trimming left V 1 base short and J 8 bases short, with 8 bases between.

The V call is TRBV6-2 or TRBV6-3, the J call TRBJ2-7; 10 nucleotides agree with TRBD2. The CDR3 loop spans 15 amino acids. Germline V lookup: CDR1 MNHEY, CDR2 SVGEGT. The V segment lost 5 bases and the J segment 4 bases; nucleotides outside the gene matches: 8. CDR3 loop: CASSTFPGLAYEQYF. Written as DNA, the CDR3 is TGTGCCAGCAGTACCTTTCCGGGACTAGCGTACGAGCAGTACTTC.

The chain couples TRBV10-1 to TRBJ2-2; tentatively, D is TRBD1 or TRBD2 (6 bases each). V was cut by 8 bases and J by 0 bases, with 16 bases left in between. This CDR3 comprises 16 residues. CDR1 WNHNN and CDR2 SYGVQD come from the germline V gene (reference sequence). CDR3 protein: CASWRGAPANTGELFF. The CDR3 DNA sequence: TGCGCCAGCTGGAGGGGGGCGCCAGCGAACACCGGGGAGCTGTTTTTT.

The chain joins TRBV6-5 to TRBJ1-2; 10 bases agree with TRBD1. V lost 8 bases and J lost 13; bases outside the gene matches: 7. Per germline, CDR1 MNHEY and CDR2 SVGAGI. CDR3 length: 11 amino acids. The CDR3: CASRQGARCTF. CDR3 nucleotides: TGTGCCAGCCGACAGGGGGCCCGATGCACCTTC.

This rearrangement joins TRBV27 to TRBJ2-3; 7 bases align to TRBD1. The CDR3 sequence is 15 residues long. V lost 5 bases and J lost 4; bases outside the gene matches: 9. Per germline, CDR1 MNHEY and CDR2 SMNVEV (reference sequence). This CDR3 reads CASSPQGWGSDTQYF. For the CDR3, the DNA is TGTGCCAGCAGTCCACAGGGGTGGGGTTCAGATACGCAGTATTTT.

The CDR3 sequence: CASSYSSPGGQLFF. As DNA, the CDR3 is TGTGCCAGCAGTTACTCTAGTCCCGGCGGCCAACTGTTTTTT. V usage is TRBV6-5 and J usage is TRBJ1-4; D unresolved. The CDR3 is 14 amino acids. Per germline, CDR1 MNHEY and CDR2 SVGAGI. Trimming cost V 0 bases and J 12 bases, with 14 bases left between them.

The CDR3 bases are TGCGCCAGCAGCCTGGGGGTGACTACCAACACCGGGGAGCTGTTTTTT. Its protein is CASSLGVTTNTGELFF. The chain has TRBV5-1 and TRBJ2-2; D is tentatively TRBD1 or TRBD2 (5 bases each). With 4 bases removed from V and 2 bases from J, the gap between germline ends came to 15 bases. CDR1 is SGHRS, CDR2 YFSETQ, per germline. The CDR3 is 16 residues long.

V and J are TRBV30 and TRBJ2-3; D unclear. CDR3 size: 11 residues. Deletions cut 0 bases from V and 9 bases from J, with 7 bases between. CDR1 is GTSNPN and CDR2 is SVGIG in the germline V gene (reference sequence). The chain's CDR3 is CAWSVQYTQYF. The CDR3 nucleotides read TGTGCCTGGAGTGTTCAATACACGCAGTATTTT.

The chain links TRBV5-1 to TRBJ1-3, with D perhaps TRBD1 (5 bases). The CDR3 totals 16 residues. Per germline, CDR1 SGHRS and CDR2 YFSETQ. The germline V and J ends were trimmed by 0 bases and 0 bases, with 10 bases remaining between them. This CDR3 reads CASSLGTQTSGNTIYF. CDR3 sequence (DNA): TGCGCCAGCAGCTTGGGGACACAAACCTCTGGAAACACCATATATTTT.

The chain employs TRBV4-2 and TRBJ2-1, with D possibly TRBD2 on 7 matching bases. The CDR3 is made up of 15 amino acids. The V end lost 6 bases, the J end lost 9 bases, and 21 bases lay between the germline ends. The germline CDR1 and CDR2 sequences are LGHNA and YNFKEQ. Here the CDR3 reads CASSPAGARGSEQFF. Here the CDR3 DNA reads TGTGCCAGCAGTCCCGCGGGGGCTCGGGGGAGTGAGCAGTTCTTC.

This clone has only one observation. The J gene is TRBJ1-5, the V gene TRBV6-2 or TRBV6-3, with D possibly being TRBD1 (5 bases). V was trimmed by 0 bases and J by 9 bases, leaving 21 bases between them. The length of the CDR3 is 17 residues. The germline CDR1 and CDR2 sequences are MNHEY and SVGEGT. DNA of the CDR3: TGTGCCAGCAGTTACTCGTGGGGGTTAGGAATATCGCGGCCCCAGCATTTT. Translating it yields CASSYSWGLGISRPQHF.

This chain uses TRBV5-4 with TRBJ2-3; weak D call: TRBD2 (6 bases). Germline values: CDR1 SGHNT, CDR2 YYREEE (reference sequence). The ends were cut back, 3 bases at V and 0 bases at J, with 11 bases in the middle. This CDR3 is 15 amino acids long. CDR3 bases: TGTGCCAGCAGCTCGGCGGGGTTGAGCACAGATACGCAGTATTTT. Translating gives CASSSAGLSTDTQYF. Full variable domain (rest looked up from reference TRBV5-4 and TRBJ2-3): ETGVTQSPTHLIKTRGQQVTLRCSSQSGHNTVSWYQQALGQGPQFIFQYYREEENGRGNFPPRFSGLQFPNYSSELNVNALELDDSALYLCASSSAGLSTDTQYFGPGTRLTVL.

The chain is built from TRBV11-2 and TRBJ2-7; 7 bases are a match to TRBD1. This CDR3 region has 14 residues. The germline V gene has CDR1 SGHAT and CDR2 FQNNGV. The J segment lost 3 bases and the V segment lost 1 base, leaving 3 bases of the junction unmatched. The CDR3 DNA sequence: TGTGCCAGCAGCTTAGGTTCAGGGGGCTACGAGCAGTACTTC. This sequence encodes CASSLGSGGYEQYF.

The chain couples TRBV14 to TRBJ2-2, with D perhaps TRBD1 or TRBD2 (5 bases each). Trimming left V 2 bases short and J 7 bases short, with 11 bases between. CDR1 is SGHDN and CDR2 is FVKESK in the germline V gene. The CDR3 is 14 amino acids. The CDR3 is CASSQTLGVGELFF. In nucleotides, the CDR3 is TGTGCCAGCAGCCAAACACTGGGGGTCGGGGAGCTGTTTTTT. Filled out from reference TRBV14 and TRBJ2-2, the complete variable domain reads EAGVTQFPSHSVIEKGQTVTLRCDPISGHDNLYWYRRVMGKEIKFLLHFVKESKQDESGMPNNRFLAERTGGTYSTLKVQPAELEDSGVYFCASSQTLGVGELFFGEGSRLTVL.